The T cell receptor (beta chain) described here comes from a study of cytomegalovirus exposure and HLA in healthy donors. 60 Vbeta and 13 Jbeta primers were used in PCR. This table comes from immunoSEQ multiplex PCR, and its TCRdb copy is limited to in-frame clones, with some not included. This table holds approximately 44,000 clones, around 87% found once. The germline V and J ends were trimmed by 3 bases and 6 bases, with 9 bases remaining between them. Germline V lookup: CDR1 MGHDK, CDR2 SYGVNS. This CDR3 comprises 13 residues. The sequenced material came from PBMCs. The receptor's source is a woman between 40 and 50 years old in good health and CMV-seropositive. V usage is TRBV25-1 and J usage is TRBJ2-4, with a tentative D call TRBD1 (5 bases). The CDR3: CASSDRVVNIQYF. In DNA form, the CDR3 reads TGTGCCAGCAGTGACAGGGTTGTAAACATTCAGTACTTC. The whole variable domain, filled in from reference TRBV25-1 and TRBJ2-4, reads EADIYQTPRYLVIGTGKKITLECSQTMGHDKMYWYQQDPGMELHLIHYSYGVNSTEKGDLSSESTVSRIRTEHFPLTLESARPSHTSQYLCASSDRVVNIQYFGAGTRLSVL.